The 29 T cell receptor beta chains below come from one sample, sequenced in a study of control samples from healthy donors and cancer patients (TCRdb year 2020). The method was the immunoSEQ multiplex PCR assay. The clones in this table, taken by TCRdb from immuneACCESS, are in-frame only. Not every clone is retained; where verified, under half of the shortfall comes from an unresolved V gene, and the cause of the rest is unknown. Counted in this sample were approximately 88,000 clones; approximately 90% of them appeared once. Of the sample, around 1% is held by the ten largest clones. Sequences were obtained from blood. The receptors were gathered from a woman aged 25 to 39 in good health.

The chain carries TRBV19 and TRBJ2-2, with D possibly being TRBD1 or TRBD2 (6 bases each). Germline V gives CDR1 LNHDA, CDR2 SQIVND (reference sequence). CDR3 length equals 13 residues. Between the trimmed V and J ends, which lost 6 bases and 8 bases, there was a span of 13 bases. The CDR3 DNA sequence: TGTGCCAGTAGCGAGGGGGGCTTTGGGGAGCTGTTTTTT. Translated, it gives CASSEGGFGELFF.

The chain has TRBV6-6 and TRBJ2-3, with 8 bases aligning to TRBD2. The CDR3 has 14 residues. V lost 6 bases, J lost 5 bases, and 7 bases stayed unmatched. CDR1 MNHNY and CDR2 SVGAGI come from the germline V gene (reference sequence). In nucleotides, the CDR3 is TGTGCCAGCAGCTCGGGAGGGGTTCGAGATACGCAGTATTTT. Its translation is CASSSGGVRDTQYF.

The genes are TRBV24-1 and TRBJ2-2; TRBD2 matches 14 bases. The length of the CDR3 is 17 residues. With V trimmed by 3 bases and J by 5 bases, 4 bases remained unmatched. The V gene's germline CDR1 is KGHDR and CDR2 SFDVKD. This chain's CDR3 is CATSDPGTSGGTGELFF. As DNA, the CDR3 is TGTGCCACCAGTGATCCTGGGACTAGCGGGGGAACCGGGGAGCTGTTTTTT.

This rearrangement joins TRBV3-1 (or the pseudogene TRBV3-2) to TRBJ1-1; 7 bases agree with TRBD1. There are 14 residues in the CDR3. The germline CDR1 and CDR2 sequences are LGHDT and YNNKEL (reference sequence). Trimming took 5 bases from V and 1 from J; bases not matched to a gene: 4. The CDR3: CASSSRDRNTEAFF. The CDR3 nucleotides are TGTGCCAGCAGCAGCCGGGACAGGAACACTGAAGCTTTCTTT.

The CDR3 loop reads CSASFGTSTETQYF. CDR3 nucleotide sequence: TGCAGTGCTAGTTTCGGGACTAGTACGGAGACCCAGTACTTC. The rearrangement uses TRBV20-1 and TRBJ2-5; 8 nucleotides align to TRBD2. The CDR3 contains 14 residues. Germline CDR1 is DFQATT and CDR2 is SNEGSKA (reference sequence). Trimming removed 3 bases from V and 5 bases from J; junction bases left unmatched: 8.

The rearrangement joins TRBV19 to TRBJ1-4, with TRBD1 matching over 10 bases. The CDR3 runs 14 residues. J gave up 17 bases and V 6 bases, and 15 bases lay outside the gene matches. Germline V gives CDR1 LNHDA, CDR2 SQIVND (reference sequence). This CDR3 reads CASRPLTGGPSVFF. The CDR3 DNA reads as TGTGCCAGTAGACCCTTGACAGGGGGCCCTTCGGTTTTTTTT.

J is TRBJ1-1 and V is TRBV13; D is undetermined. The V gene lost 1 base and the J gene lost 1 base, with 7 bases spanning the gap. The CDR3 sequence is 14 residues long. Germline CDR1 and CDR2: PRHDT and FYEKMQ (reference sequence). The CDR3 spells CASSLEGTNTEAFF. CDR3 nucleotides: TGTGCCAGCAGCTTAGAGGGAACGAACACTGAAGCTTTCTTT.

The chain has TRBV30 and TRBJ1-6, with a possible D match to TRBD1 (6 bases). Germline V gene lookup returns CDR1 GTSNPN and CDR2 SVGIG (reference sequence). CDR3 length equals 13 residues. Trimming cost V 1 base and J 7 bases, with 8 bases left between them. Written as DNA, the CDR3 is TGTGCCTGGAGTGGGCAGGGGAATTCACCCCTCCACTTT. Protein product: CAWSGQGNSPLHF.

CDR3 region: CASSPGTGSNQPQHF. The CDR3, as DNA: TGTGCCAGCAGTCCTGGGACAGGGAGCAATCAGCCCCAGCATTTT. The gene calls are TRBV27 and TRBJ1-5; 9 bases agree with TRBD1. This CDR3 comprises 15 residues. The junction had 3 bases not matched to a gene; V was cut back by 5 bases and J by 1 base. Germline loops: CDR1 MNHEY, CDR2 SMNVEV (reference sequence).

The CDR3 loop reads CASSQGPPRGAKNIQYF. The DNA of the CDR3 is TGCGCCAGCAGCCAGGGGCCCCCCAGGGGAGCCAAAAACATTCAGTACTTC. The genes are TRBV4-1 and TRBJ2-4; D is possibly TRBD1 (6 bases). The V end lost 3 bases, the J end lost 0 bases, and 15 bases lay between the germline ends. CDR1 MGHRA and CDR2 YSYEKL come from the germline V gene. This CDR3 region has 17 residues.

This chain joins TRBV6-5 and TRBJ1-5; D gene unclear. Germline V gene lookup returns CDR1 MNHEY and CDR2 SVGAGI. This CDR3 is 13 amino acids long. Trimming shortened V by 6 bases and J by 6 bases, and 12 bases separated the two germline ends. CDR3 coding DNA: TGTGCCAGCAGCCGTCTGGGTATTCAGCCCCAGCATTTT. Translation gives CASSRLGIQPQHF.

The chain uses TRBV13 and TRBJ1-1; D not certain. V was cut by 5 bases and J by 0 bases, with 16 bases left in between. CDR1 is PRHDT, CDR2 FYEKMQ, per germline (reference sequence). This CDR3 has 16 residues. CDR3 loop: CASSIRWENMNTEAFF. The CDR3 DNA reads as TGTGCCAGCAGCATTCGGTGGGAAAACATGAACACTGAAGCTTTCTTT.

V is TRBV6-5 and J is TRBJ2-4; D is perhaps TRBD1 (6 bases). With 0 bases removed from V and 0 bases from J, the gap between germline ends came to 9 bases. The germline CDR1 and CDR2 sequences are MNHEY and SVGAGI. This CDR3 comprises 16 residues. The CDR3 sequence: CASSYSQGLAKNIQYF. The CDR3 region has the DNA TGTGCCAGCAGTTACTCGCAGGGGCTAGCCAAAAACATTCAGTACTTC.

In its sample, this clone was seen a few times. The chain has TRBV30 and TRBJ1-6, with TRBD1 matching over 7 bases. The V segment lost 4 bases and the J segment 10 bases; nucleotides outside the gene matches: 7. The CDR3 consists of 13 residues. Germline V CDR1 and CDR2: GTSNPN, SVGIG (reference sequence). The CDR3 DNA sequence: TGTGCCTGGAAAACAGGGGTAAGATCACCCCTCCACTTT. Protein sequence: CAWKTGVRSPLHF.

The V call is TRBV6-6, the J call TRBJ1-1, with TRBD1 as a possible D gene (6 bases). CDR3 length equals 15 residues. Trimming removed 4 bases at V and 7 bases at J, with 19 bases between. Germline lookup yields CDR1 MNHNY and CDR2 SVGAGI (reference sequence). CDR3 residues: CASSSGGGAVIEAFF. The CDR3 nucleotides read TGTGCCAGCAGTTCCGGAGGGGGGGCCGTCATTGAAGCTTTCTTT.

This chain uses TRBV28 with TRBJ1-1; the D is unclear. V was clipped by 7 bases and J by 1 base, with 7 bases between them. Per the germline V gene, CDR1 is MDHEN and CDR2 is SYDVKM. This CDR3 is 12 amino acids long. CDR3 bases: TGTGCCAGCATGTCGCCGAACACTGAAGCTTTCTTT. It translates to CASMSPNTEAFF.

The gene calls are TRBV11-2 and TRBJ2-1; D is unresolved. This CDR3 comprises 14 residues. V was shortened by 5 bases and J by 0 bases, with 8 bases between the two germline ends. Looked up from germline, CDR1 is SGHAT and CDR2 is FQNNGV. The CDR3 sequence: CASSRASSYNEQFF. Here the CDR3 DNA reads TGTGCCAGCAGCCGGGCTTCCTCCTACAATGAGCAGTTCTTC.

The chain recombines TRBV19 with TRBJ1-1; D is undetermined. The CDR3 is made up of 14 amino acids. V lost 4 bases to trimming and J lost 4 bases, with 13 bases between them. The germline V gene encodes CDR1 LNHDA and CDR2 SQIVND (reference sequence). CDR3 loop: CASSTTWRGTEAFF. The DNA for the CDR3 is TGTGCCAGTAGTACAACCTGGCGGGGCACTGAAGCTTTCTTT.

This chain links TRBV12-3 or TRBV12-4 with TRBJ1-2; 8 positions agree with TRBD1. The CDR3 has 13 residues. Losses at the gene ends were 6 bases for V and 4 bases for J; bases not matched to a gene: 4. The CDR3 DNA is TGTGCCAGCAGGGGGACAGGAACCTATGGCTACACCTTC. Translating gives CASRGTGTYGYTF.

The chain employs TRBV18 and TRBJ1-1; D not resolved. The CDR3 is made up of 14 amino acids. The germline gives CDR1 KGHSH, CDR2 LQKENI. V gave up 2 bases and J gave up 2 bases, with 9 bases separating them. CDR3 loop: CASSPAGRNTEAFF. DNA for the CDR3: TGTGCCAGCTCACCAGCAGGAAGAAACACTGAAGCTTTCTTT. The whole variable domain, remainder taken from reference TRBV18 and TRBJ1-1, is NAGVMQNPRHLVRRRGQEARLRCSPMKGHSHVYWYRQLPEEGLKFMVYLQKENIIDESGMPKERFSAEFPKEGPSILRIQQVVRGDSAAYFCASSPAGRNTEAFFGQGTRLTVV.

CDR3: CASSYTDRVKNYGYTF. CDR3 sequence (DNA): TGTGCCAGCAGTTACACGGACAGGGTGAAGAACTATGGCTACACCTTC. The chain couples TRBV6-5 to TRBJ1-2, with 8 bases matching TRBD1. Germline CDR1 is MNHEY and CDR2 is SVGAGI. This CDR3 contains 16 residues. V was clipped by 2 bases and J by 2 bases; unmatched bases: 7.

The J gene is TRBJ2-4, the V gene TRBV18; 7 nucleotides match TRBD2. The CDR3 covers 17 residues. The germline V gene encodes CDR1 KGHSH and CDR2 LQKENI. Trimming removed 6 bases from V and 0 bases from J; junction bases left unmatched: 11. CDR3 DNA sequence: TGTGCCAGCTCTCCGAGGCGGGAGACTTTAGCCAAAAACATTCAGTACTTC. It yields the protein CASSPRRETLAKNIQYF.

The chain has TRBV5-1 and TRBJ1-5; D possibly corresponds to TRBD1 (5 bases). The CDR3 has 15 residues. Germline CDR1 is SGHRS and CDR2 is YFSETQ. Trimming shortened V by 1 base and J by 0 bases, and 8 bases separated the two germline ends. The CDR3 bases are TGCGCCAGCAGCTTGTGGGGGGATAGCAATCAGCCCCAGCATTTT. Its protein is CASSLWGDSNQPQHF.

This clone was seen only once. The CDR3: CASDRVSGEQYF. CDR3 nucleotides: TGTGCCAGCGACAGGGTCTCAGGGGAGCAGTACTTC. This rearrangement joins TRBV2 to TRBJ2-7, with 7 bases fitting TRBD1. J gave up 7 bases and V 8 bases, and 8 bases lay outside the gene matches. CDR3 length: 12 amino acids. Germline CDR1 and CDR2: SNHLY and FYNNEI.

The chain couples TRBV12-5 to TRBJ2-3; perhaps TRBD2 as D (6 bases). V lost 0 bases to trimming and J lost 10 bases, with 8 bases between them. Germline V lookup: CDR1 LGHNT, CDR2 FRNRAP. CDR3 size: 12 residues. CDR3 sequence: CASGLVPGAQYF. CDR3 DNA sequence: TGTGCTAGTGGTTTGGTGCCGGGGGCGCAGTATTTT. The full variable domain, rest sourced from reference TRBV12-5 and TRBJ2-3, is DARVTQTPRHKVTEMGQEVTMRCQPILGHNTVFWYRQTMMQGLELLAYFRNRAPLDDSGMPKDRFSAEMPDATLATLKIQPSEPRDSAVYFCASGLVPGAQYFGPGTRLTVL.

The CDR3 spells CASSLVRGAEKLFF. The DNA of the CDR3 is TGTGCCAGCAGCTTAGTGAGGGGGGCGGAAAAACTGTTTTTT. The chain is built from TRBV7-2 and TRBJ1-4, with D maybe TRBD1 (6 bases). Trimming pared 1 base from V and 8 bases from J, leaving 11 bases between. Looked up from germline, CDR1 is SGHTA and CDR2 is FQGNSA. The CDR3 loop spans 14 amino acids.

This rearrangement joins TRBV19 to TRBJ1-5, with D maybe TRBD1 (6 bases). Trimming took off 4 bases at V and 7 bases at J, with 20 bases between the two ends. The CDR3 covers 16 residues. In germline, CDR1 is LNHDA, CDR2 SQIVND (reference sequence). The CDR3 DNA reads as TGTGCCAGTAGTACAGCGGGGGCGGGGGCTCAACAGCCCCAGCATTTT. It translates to CASSTAGAGAQQPQHF.

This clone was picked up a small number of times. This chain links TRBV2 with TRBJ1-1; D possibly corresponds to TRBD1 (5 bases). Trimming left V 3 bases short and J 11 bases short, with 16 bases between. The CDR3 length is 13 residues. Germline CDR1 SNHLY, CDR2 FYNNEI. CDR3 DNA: TGTGCCAGCAGTGAGGCCAGGGCGGGTTTGGCTTTCTTT. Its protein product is CASSEARAGLAFF.

The CDR3 DNA is TGTGCCAGCAGCCAAGTAGACAGGAGCTCCTACGAGCAGTACTTC. Amino acids: CASSQVDRSSYEQYF. This sequence joins TRBV14 and TRBJ2-7; a possible D gene is TRBD1 (6 bases). The germline V and J ends were trimmed by 1 base and 0 bases, with 10 bases remaining between them. There are 15 residues in the CDR3. CDR1 is SGHDN and CDR2 is FVKESK in the germline V gene. Combining the CDR3 with reference TRBV14 and TRBJ2-7 gives the whole variable domain EAGVTQFPSHSVIEKGQTVTLRCDPISGHDNLYWYRRVMGKEIKFLLHFVKESKQDESGMPNNRFLAERTGGTYSTLKVQPAELEDSGVYFCASSQVDRSSYEQYFGPGTRLTVT.